The next 11 T cell receptor beta chains were all read from a single sample in a study of PD-1 blockade in classical Hodgkin lymphoma. The time point here: newly diagnosed, previously untreated cHL patient sample. With magnetic negative selection, CD4+ T cells were purified from PBMCs that had been thawed. The method was immunoSEQ multiplex PCR; TCRdb's version includes in-frame clones alone and lacks a portion of them. The sample lists just under 20,000 clones, under 85% seen once, with around 1.3% in the top ten. The sample comprised CD4+ T cells from blood. The receptors were sampled from a human donor with classical Hodgkin lymphoma.

This chain uses TRBV2 with TRBJ1-4; no firm D call. V lost 6 bases and J lost 7, with 9 bases in between. Germline CDR1 SNHLY, CDR2 FYNNEI. This CDR3 has 12 amino acids. This CDR3 reads CASRETGEKLFF. CDR3 coding DNA: TGTGCCAGCAGGGAGACGGGTGAAAAACTGTTTTTT.

The chain uses TRBV5-4 and TRBJ2-3; TRBD1 agrees at 7 bases. J was trimmed by 5 bases and V by 4 bases; bases with no gene match: 10. The germline V gene encodes CDR1 SGHNT and CDR2 YYREEE (reference sequence). This CDR3 region has 15 residues. The DNA of the CDR3 is TGTGCCAGCAGCGCACCGGGACAGTGGCAAGATACGCAGTATTTT. Encoded protein: CASSAPGQWQDTQYF.

The V and J genes are TRBV18 and TRBJ2-5, with D tentatively TRBD1 (6 bases). Per the germline V gene, CDR1 is KGHSH and CDR2 is LQKENI. V was clipped by 6 bases and J by 2 bases, with 16 bases between them. The CDR3 runs to 15 residues. The CDR3 region has the DNA TGTGCCAGCTCCCAAACCCAGGGGAATCAAGAGACCCAGTACTTC. Amino acid sequence: CASSQTQGNQETQYF.

This clone was seen a few times. V and J are TRBV9 and TRBJ2-3; 9 positions match TRBD2. This CDR3 is 16 amino acids long. After removal of 0 bases from V and 1 base from J, the junction contained 3 bases not matched to a gene. In germline, CDR1 is SGDLS, CDR2 YYNGEE. The CDR3 protein is CASSVGVAGGTDTQYF. In nucleotides, the CDR3 is TGTGCCAGCAGCGTAGGAGTAGCGGGAGGCACAGATACGCAGTATTTT.

The chain links TRBV28 to TRBJ2-7; 7 nucleotides match TRBD1. V lost 6 bases and J lost 2; bases outside the gene matches: 4. The germline V gene encodes CDR1 MDHEN and CDR2 SYDVKM. This CDR3 spans 13 amino acids. CDR3 region: CASRGTGAYEQYF. In nucleotides, the CDR3 is TGTGCCAGCAGGGGCACAGGGGCCTACGAGCAGTACTTC.

The rearrangement uses TRBV10-1 and TRBJ2-2; 8 nucleotides agree with TRBD1. Germline CDR1 and CDR2: WNHNN and SYGVQD (reference sequence). Trimming at V came to 8 bases and at J to 7 bases, leaving 6 bases not matched to a gene. This CDR3 contains 13 residues. The CDR3: CASRGQELGELFF. As DNA, the CDR3 is TGCGCCAGCCGGGGACAGGAACTCGGGGAGCTGTTTTTT.

The rearrangement uses TRBV28 and TRBJ2-3; possibly TRBD2 for D (5 bases). The CDR3 has 16 residues. The V gene's germline CDR1 is MDHEN and CDR2 SYDVKM. V gave up 6 bases and J gave up 0 bases, with 16 bases separating them. The CDR3 sequence is CASSRPGLASTDTQYF. In DNA form, the CDR3 reads TGTGCCAGCAGCCGGCCGGGCCTAGCTAGCACAGATACGCAGTATTTT.

CDR3 sequence: CASSISGQGQPQHF. The CDR3 coding sequence is TGTGCCAGTAGTATCTCGGGGCAGGGGCAGCCCCAGCATTTT. The gene calls are TRBV19 and TRBJ1-5, with D perhaps matching TRBD1 (6 bases). Germline CDR1 reads LNHDA; CDR2 reads SQIVND (reference sequence). The CDR3 has 14 residues. Between the trimmed V and J ends, which lost 3 bases and 7 bases, there was a span of 13 bases.

The genes are TRBV28 and TRBJ1-1; a weak D match, TRBD1 (6 bases). This CDR3 region has 12 residues. Looked up from germline, CDR1 is MDHEN and CDR2 is SYDVKM. With 4 bases removed from V and 10 bases from J, the gap between germline ends came to 13 bases. The CDR3 spells CASSSQGRGAFF. The CDR3 bases are TGTGCCAGCAGTTCGCAGGGGAGGGGAGCTTTCTTT.

This sequence joins TRBV7-2 and TRBJ2-1, with D uncertain. The CDR3 has 12 amino acids. With 5 bases removed from V and 4 bases from J, the gap between germline ends came to 6 bases. CDR1 is SGHTA, CDR2 FQGNSA, per germline. The CDR3 is CASSPIYNEQFF. Written as DNA, the CDR3 is TGTGCCAGCAGCCCGATTTACAATGAGCAGTTCTTC.

The rearrangement links TRBV28 to TRBJ1-1, with D perhaps matching TRBD1 (5 bases). The V gene's germline CDR1 is MDHEN and CDR2 SYDVKM. V lost 6 bases and J 8 bases, leaving 10 bases between the germline ends. This CDR3 is built from 11 residues. The DNA of the CDR3 is TGTGCCAGCAGCCTTGGGGCGGAAGCTTTCTTT. Residues: CASSLGAEAFF.